This T cell receptor beta chain stems from a study of OX40 agonist ivuxolimab in advanced cancers. Study at large: While on treatment, patients had intravenous ivuxolimab at 0.01 to 10 mg/kg every 2 weeks. Study-level results: Expanded clones tended on average to be more numerous among CD8+ T cells than CD4+. At doses 0.1 to 3.0 mg/kg, CD4+ and CD8+ clones expanded.

Of note for this clone: The antigen remains undetermined.

Trimming cost V 8 bases and J 11 bases, with 22 bases left between them. The germline CDR1 and CDR2 sequences are KGHSH and LQKENI. The CDR3 length is 15 residues. A history of autoimmune disease or systemic immunosuppression excluded patients. The assay was immunoSEQ multiplex PCR, and TCRdb's table has in-frame clones only and misses some. In the table there are 65,000 to 90,000 clones, approximately 82% of which are singletons. This specimen was CD4+ or CD8+ T cells sorted from blood, taken in a trial of the OX40 agonist ivuxolimab. The TCR sequence derives from an adult with an advanced solid tumor such as melanoma, head and neck, liver or kidney cancer. The chain has TRBV18 and TRBJ1-6; tentatively, D is TRBD1 (6 bases). Written as DNA, the CDR3 is TGTGCCAGCCCGCCACTTGAGGGGGTCAGGGCACCCCTCCACTTT. Protein sequence: CASPPLEGVRAPLHF.